This T cell receptor beta chain appears in the sequencing data of a study of blood T cells in healthy people across ages. The overall study: In model experiments, template switching was able to capture about one barcoded beta molecule for every two T cells that were present. General observations from the study: Shifts in expanded clonotypes may have been confounded by donor CMV status, which was unknown.

Between the trimmed V and J ends, which lost 8 bases and 4 bases, there was a span of 12 bases. This CDR3 region has 12 residues. It was with a sample-barcoded 5' primer and a J-beta primer mix that a second PCR of roughly 7 to 12 cycles was run. TCRdb redid the calling of the 5' RACE reads with MiXCR, one entry per CDR3 protein. The sample has about 1.4 million distinct CDR3 sequences; roughly 59% are singletons. This clonotype was observed a few times. What it binds is not known. The J gene is TRBJ2-7, the V gene TRBV12-3 or TRBV12-4, with D uncertain. This TCR derives from a man between 18 and 35 years old in good health. The sample comprised blood. The CDR3 region has the DNA TGTGCCAGCGCCCAGAGGAAATACGAGCAGTACTTC. This codes for CASAQRKYEQYF.